The next 18 T cell receptor beta chains were all read from a single sample in a study of blood T cell repertoires in COVID-19. Assay used: immunoSEQ multiplex PCR; TCRdb lists only in-frame clones, some missing. The sample contains 65,000 to 95,000 clones, about four fifths of which appear only once. The specimen sequenced was peripheral blood. The origin of the receptors is a woman in her thirties or forties with active or convalescent COVID-19.

The J gene is TRBJ1-1, the V gene TRBV27; D may be TRBD1 (6 bases). From germline, CDR1 is MNHEY and CDR2 SMNVEV (reference sequence). This CDR3 contains 14 residues. Trimming took off 1 base at V and 4 bases at J, with 10 bases between the two ends. The DNA for the CDR3 is TGTGCCAGCAGTTTATACGGGGGGCCCACTGAAGCTTTCTTT. It specifies CASSLYGGPTEAFF.

The V gene is TRBV28, the J gene TRBJ1-6; 10 nucleotides agree with TRBD1. Germline V gene sequence: CDR1 MDHEN, CDR2 SYDVKM. With 7 bases clipped from V and 7 bases from J, the junction kept 4 bases outside the gene matches. This CDR3 is 14 amino acids long. CDR3 coding DNA: TGTGCCAGCACCTCGGGACAGGGGAATTCACCCCTCCACTTT. Its translation is CASTSGQGNSPLHF.

This clone was counted only a few times. This chain connects TRBV4-3 to TRBJ1-5; possible D gene TRBD1, 6 bases. With 0 bases removed from V and 4 bases from J, the gap between germline ends came to 10 bases. The germline V gene encodes CDR1 LGHNA and CDR2 YSLEER. CDR3 size: 15 residues. CDR3 residues: CASSQEVTGNQPQHF. The CDR3 DNA sequence: TGCGCCAGCAGCCAAGAGGTGACAGGAAATCAGCCCCAGCATTTT.

The rearrangement links TRBV5-4 to TRBJ2-1, with 8 nucleotides matching TRBD2. From germline, CDR1 is SGHNT and CDR2 YYREEE (reference sequence). This CDR3 contains 15 residues. The trim removed 0 bases at V and 5 bases at J, leaving 4 bases unmatched. CDR3 region: CASSLGLASNNEQFF. For the CDR3, the DNA is TGTGCCAGCAGCTTGGGACTAGCGTCAAACAATGAGCAGTTCTTC.

The gene calls are TRBV5-8 and TRBJ2-7, with D hard to call. Trimming pared 0 bases from V and 3 bases from J, leaving 4 bases between. The CDR3 has 12 residues. Germline CDR1 and CDR2: SGHTS and YDEGEE. The CDR3 DNA follows: TGTGCCAGCAGCTTGGTGAGCTACGAGCAGTACTTC. Protein: CASSLVSYEQYF.

CDR3 residues: CASSLGQGSYNEQFF. The CDR3 nucleotides are TGTGCCAGCAGCTTAGGTCAGGGGTCCTACAATGAGCAGTTCTTC. The chain has TRBV11-3 and TRBJ2-1; a possible D gene is TRBD1 (6 bases). Trimming pared 1 base from V and 1 base from J, leaving 8 bases between. This CDR3 has 15 residues. Germline V gene lookup returns CDR1 SGHNT and CDR2 YENEEA.

The gene calls are TRBV7-9 and TRBJ1-2, with 11 bases that match TRBD1. The germline CDR1 and CDR2 sequences are SEHNR and FQNEAQ (reference sequence). Trimming at V came to 4 bases and at J to 7 bases, leaving 8 bases not matched to a gene. The CDR3 is 15 amino acids. CDR3 sequence: CASSSFGQGASGYTF. The CDR3 DNA is TGTGCCAGCAGCTCGTTTGGACAGGGGGCTTCTGGCTACACCTTC.

This chain uses TRBV7-3 with TRBJ2-1; 11 bases are shared with TRBD2. In germline, CDR1 is SGHTA, CDR2 FQGTGA. J gave up 7 bases and V 3 bases, and 5 bases lay outside the gene matches. The CDR3 spans 15 residues. This chain's CDR3 is CASSLTSGNGNEQFF. CDR3 nucleotides: TGTGCCAGCAGCTTGACTAGCGGGAATGGGAATGAGCAGTTCTTC.

The chain employs TRBV6-2 or TRBV6-3 and TRBJ2-2, with 7 bases fitting TRBD2. CDR3 length: 19 residues. CDR1 and CDR2 (germline): MNHEY, SVGEGT. Germline trimming cut 1 base from V and 0 bases from J; bases unmatched to any gene: 11. The CDR3 loop is CASSYYRAFRGANTGELFF. In DNA, the CDR3 is TGTGCCAGCAGTTACTACCGAGCGTTCCGGGGGGCGAACACCGGGGAGCTGTTTTTT.

The chain uses TRBV4-3 and TRBJ1-4; no firm D call. Looked up from germline, CDR1 is LGHNA and CDR2 is YSLEER. The V end lost 2 bases, the J end lost 0 bases, and 10 bases lay between the germline ends. The CDR3 is 16 amino acids. The CDR3, as DNA: TGCGCCAGCAGCCAATTCAGTACATCAACTAATGAAAAACTGTTTTTT. Amino acids: CASSQFSTSTNEKLFF.

V is TRBV12-3 or TRBV12-4 and J is TRBJ2-5, with TRBD2 matching over 7 bases. The CDR3 loop spans 13 amino acids. V shed 6 bases and J 7 bases; nucleotides not matched to a gene: 8. The CDR3, as DNA: TGTGCCAGCAGACTCGGACTAGAGGGGACCCAGTACTTC. As protein: CASRLGLEGTQYF.

The chain joins TRBV5-1 to TRBJ1-3; a possible D gene is TRBD1 (5 bases). This CDR3 region has 14 residues. Trimming left V 4 bases short and J 3 bases short, with 11 bases between. Germline values: CDR1 SGHRS, CDR2 YFSETQ. CDR3 bases: TGCGCCAGCAGCGAGGGACTGCTTGGAAACACCATATATTTT. Protein: CASSEGLLGNTIYF.

The J gene is TRBJ1-4, the V gene TRBV6-5; TRBD1 matches 7 bases. CDR1 and CDR2 (germline): MNHEY, SVGAGI. After removal of 9 bases from V and 3 bases from J, the junction contained 7 bases not matched to a gene. The CDR3 runs 14 residues. The CDR3 spells CASTPGTANEKLFF. CDR3 coding DNA: TGTGCCAGTACCCCCGGGACAGCTAATGAAAAACTGTTTTTT.

V gene TRBV7-8 combines with J gene TRBJ1-5, with 7 bases lining up with TRBD1. The CDR3 has 15 amino acids. V gave up 0 bases and J gave up 5 bases; unmatched junction bases: 4. Germline CDR1 and CDR2: SGHVS and FQNEAQ. DNA of the CDR3: TGTGCCAGCAGCTTAGCAATCAGGGGGGATCAGCCCCAGCATTTT. It codes for CASSLAIRGDQPQHF.

The rearrangement uses TRBV7-9 and TRBJ2-1; D possibly corresponds to TRBD2 (5 bases). There are 14 residues in the CDR3. From germline, CDR1 is SEHNR and CDR2 FQNEAQ (reference sequence). V was trimmed by 5 bases and J by 5 bases, leaving 13 bases between them. The CDR3 is CASSPGLPNNEQFF. In nucleotides, the CDR3 is TGTGCCAGCAGCCCCGGACTTCCCAACAATGAGCAGTTCTTC.

J is TRBJ1-2 and V is TRBV18, with 9 bases matching TRBD1. CDR1 is KGHSH, CDR2 LQKENI, per germline. The CDR3 sequence is 15 residues long. J lost 6 bases, V lost 3 bases, and 8 bases had no gene match. CDR3 protein: CASSPQGTGSHGYTF. CDR3 DNA sequence: TGTGCCAGCTCACCCCAGGGGACAGGGTCACATGGCTACACCTTC.

This chain's CDR3 is CASSSIVRVGGLPRELFF. CDR3 DNA sequence: TGTGCCAGCAGCTCCATCGTGAGGGTAGGGGGACTACCCCGGGAGCTGTTTTTT. The chain combines TRBV7-2 with TRBJ2-2; TRBD2 is a possible D gene (7 bases). V lost 4 bases and J lost 9, with 27 bases in between. The CDR3 has 18 amino acids. Germline loops: CDR1 SGHTA, CDR2 FQGNSA.

V and J are TRBV10-3 and TRBJ2-3, with D possibly TRBD1 on 7 matching bases. The CDR3 consists of 14 residues. V dropped 7 bases and J dropped 3 bases, with 14 bases sitting between them. The germline V gene encodes CDR1 ENHRY and CDR2 SYGVKD. In DNA form, the CDR3 reads TGTGCCATCAACGGAGGGGGCGGGACAGATACGCAGTATTTT. Translating it yields CAINGGGGTDTQYF.